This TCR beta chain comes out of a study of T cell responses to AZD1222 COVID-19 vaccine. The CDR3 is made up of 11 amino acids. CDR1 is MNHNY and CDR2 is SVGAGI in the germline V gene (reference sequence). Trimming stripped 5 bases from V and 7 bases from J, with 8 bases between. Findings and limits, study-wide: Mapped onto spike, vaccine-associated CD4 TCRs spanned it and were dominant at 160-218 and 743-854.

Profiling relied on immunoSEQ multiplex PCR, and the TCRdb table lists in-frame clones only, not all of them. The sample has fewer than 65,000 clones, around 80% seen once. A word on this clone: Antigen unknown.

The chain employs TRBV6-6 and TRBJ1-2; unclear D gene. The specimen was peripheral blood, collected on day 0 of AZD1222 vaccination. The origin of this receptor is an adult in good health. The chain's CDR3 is CASSDYVGYTF. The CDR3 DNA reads TGTGCCAGCAGTGATTACGTTGGCTACACCTTC.